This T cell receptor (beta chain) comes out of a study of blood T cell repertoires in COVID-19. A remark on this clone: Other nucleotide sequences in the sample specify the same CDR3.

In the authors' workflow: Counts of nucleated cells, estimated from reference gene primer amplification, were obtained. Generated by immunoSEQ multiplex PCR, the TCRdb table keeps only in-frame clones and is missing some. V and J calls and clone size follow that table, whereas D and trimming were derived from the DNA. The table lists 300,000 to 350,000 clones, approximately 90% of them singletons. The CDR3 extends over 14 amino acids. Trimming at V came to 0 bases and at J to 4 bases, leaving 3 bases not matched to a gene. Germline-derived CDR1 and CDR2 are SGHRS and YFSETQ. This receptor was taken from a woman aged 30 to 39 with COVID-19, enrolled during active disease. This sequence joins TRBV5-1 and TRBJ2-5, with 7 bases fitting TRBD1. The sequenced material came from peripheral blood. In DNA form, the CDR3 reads TGCGCCAGCAGCTTGGAGGGGGCTAGAGAGACCCAGTACTTC. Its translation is CASSLEGARETQYF.